This T cell receptor beta chain derives from a study of early T cells in non-severe SARS-CoV-2 infection. About the study: Bulk RNA isolated from unsorted whole blood underwent sequencing; chains were not paired.

Study-level results: CD4 and private specificities were missed by VDJdb matching, which favored anti-spike CD8 responses.

Individual cDNA molecules received unique molecular identifiers. TCRdb re-analysed the 5' RACE reads in MiXCR, keeping a single row per CDR3 protein. Among around 76,000 distinct CDR3 sequences listed, 11% were seen once. Germline assignment: CDR1 SGHRS and CDR2 YFSETQ. Unmatched junction bases numbered 10, after V lost 3 bases and J lost 4 bases. The CDR3 totals 16 residues. This clonotype was picked up a small number of times. The antigen is unknown. The chain links TRBV5-1 to TRBJ2-1, with 7 bases that match TRBD1. This sequence originates from an adult who was a healthcare worker with PCR-confirmed SARS-CoV-2 infection or an uninfected control (not recorded which). Material for sequencing was whole blood. The CDR3 loop is CASSWNPGQSYNEQFF. CDR3 nucleotide sequence: TGCGCCAGCAGCTGGAATCCGGGACAGAGTTACAATGAGCAGTTCTTC.